The source of this TCR beta chain is a study of neurological immune-mediated disorders. The CDR3 is 13 residues long. Between the trimmed V and J ends, which lost 4 bases and 4 bases, there was a span of 9 bases. Germline V lookup: CDR1 SGHRS, CDR2 YFSETQ. This clonotype showed up just once. Just one base apart from a much larger clone, this may be a read error. It was by 5'RACE with 10-nucleotide random UMIs that the cDNA was made. TCRdb called the 5' RACE reads again in MiXCR, with one record for every CDR3 protein. The sample has fewer than 85,000 distinct CDR3 sequences, almost 4% seen once. The specimen sequenced was PBMCs. This TCR derives from a young man with multiple sclerosis. The chain recombines TRBV5-1 with TRBJ2-1; tentative D call: TRBD2 (5 bases). CDR3 region: CASSPGKYNEQFF. CDR3 DNA: TGCGCCAGCAGCCCGGGAAAGTACAATGAGCAGTTCTTC. The whole variable domain, filled in from reference TRBV5-1 and TRBJ2-1, reads KAGVTQTPRYLIKTRGQQVTLSCSPISGHRSVSWYQQTPGQGLQFLFEYFSETQRNKGNFPGRFSGRQFSNSRSEMNVSTLELGDSALYLCASSPGKYNEQFFGPGTRLTVL.